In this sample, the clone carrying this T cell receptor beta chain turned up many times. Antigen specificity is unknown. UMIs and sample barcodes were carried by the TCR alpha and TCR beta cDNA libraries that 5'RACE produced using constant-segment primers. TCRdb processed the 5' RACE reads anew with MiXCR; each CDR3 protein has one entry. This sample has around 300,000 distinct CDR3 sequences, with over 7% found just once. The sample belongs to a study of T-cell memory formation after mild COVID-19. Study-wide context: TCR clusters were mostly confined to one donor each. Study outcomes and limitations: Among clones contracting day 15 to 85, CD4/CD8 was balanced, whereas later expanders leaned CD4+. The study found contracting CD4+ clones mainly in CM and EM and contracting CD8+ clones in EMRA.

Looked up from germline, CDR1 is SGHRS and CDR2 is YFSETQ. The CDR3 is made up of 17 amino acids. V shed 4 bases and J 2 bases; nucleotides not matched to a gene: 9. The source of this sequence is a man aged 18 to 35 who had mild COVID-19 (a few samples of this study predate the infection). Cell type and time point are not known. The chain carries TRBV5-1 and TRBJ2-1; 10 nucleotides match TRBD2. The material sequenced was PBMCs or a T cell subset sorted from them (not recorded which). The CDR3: CASSPRIAGGAYNEQFF. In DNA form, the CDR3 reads TGCGCCAGCAGCCCAAGAATAGCGGGGGGTGCCTACAATGAGCAGTTCTTC.